A selection of T cell receptor beta chains follows, all from one sample in a study of shared clonotypes between healthy human individuals. TCRdb's copy holds only in-frame clones and misses some; the assay was immunoSEQ multiplex PCR. Among 2 million or so clones listed, approximately 95% were seen once. The sample taken for sequencing was naive CD4+ T cells sorted from blood. All receptors derive from a man between 18 and 35 years old in good health. CDR3s include the opening cysteine and the closing phenylalanine or tryptophan. Fields, in order: V gene, D gene, J gene, clone size, CDR3 DNA, CDR3 protein. The D gene is left open where the match is weak. Size is stated for part of the rows, as once, few or many counts, or as a class when the clone is expanded.

TRBV5-1	.	TRBJ1-1	.	TGCGCCAGCAGCTTGGATAAGGTCAGTGAAGCTTTCTTT	CASSLDKVSEAFF
TRBV19	TRBD1	TRBJ1-5	.	TGTGCCAGTAGTAATACCGGGACAGTTAATCAGCCCCAGCATTTT	CASSNTGTVNQPQHF
TRBV2	.	TRBJ1-2	once	TGTGCCAGCAGTGTGGGAAGGGGCGGGAATGGCTACACCTTC	CASSVGRGGNGYTF
TRBV27	.	TRBJ1-4	.	TGTGCCAGCAGTATGGCGGGTATTAATGAAAAACTGTTTTTT	CASSMAGINEKLFF
TRBV5-6	.	TRBJ2-6	.	TGTGCCAGCAGCCTCTGGGGCTCTGGGGCCAACGTCCTGACTTTC	CASSLWGSGANVLTF
TRBV5-1	TRBD1	TRBJ1-5	.	TGCGCCAGCAGCGAGGGACAGGGTGAAAGCAATCAGCCCCAGCATTTT	CASSEGQGESNQPQHF
TRBV10-3	TRBD2	TRBJ2-1	.	TGTGCCATCAGAGTAGCGGGCAAAAACAATGAGCAGTTCTTC	CAIRVAGKNNEQFF
TRBV7-3	TRBD1	TRBJ2-1	.	TGTGCCAGCAGTCGAGGACAGGGGGGCGCCAATGAGCAGTTCTTC	CASSRGQGGANEQFF
TRBV11-2	TRBD2	TRBJ2-1	.	TGTGCCAGCAGCTTAGCGGTAACTAGCGGGACGAACAATGAGCAGTTCTTC	CASSLAVTSGTNNEQFF
TRBV29-1	.	TRBJ2-4	.	TGCAGCGCCGCCCGGGCCTACAAAAACATTCAGTACTTC	CSAARAYKNIQYF
TRBV28	TRBD2	TRBJ2-1	.	TGTGCCAGCAGGCCGCCGGCGGGGGGATACAATGAGCAGTTCTTC	CASRPPAGGYNEQFF
TRBV7-9	.	TRBJ1-4	.	TGTGCCAGCAGCTTCGGGGGCGGAGCTAATGAAAAACTGTTTTTT	CASSFGGGANEKLFF
TRBV28	.	TRBJ2-7	.	TGTGCCAGCAGTTTATGGGGCGGTACCTACGAGCAGTACTTC	CASSLWGGTYEQYF
TRBV6-1	TRBD2	TRBJ2-4	.	TGTGCCAGCAGTGAAAGGGGGACTAGAAGCGACATTCAGTACTTC	CASSERGTRSDIQYF
TRBV30	TRBD1	TRBJ2-6	.	TGTGCCTGGAGTTCCGGGACAGGGGTTTTCTCCGGGGCCAACGTCCTGACTTTC	CAWSSGTGVFSGANVLTF
TRBV5-6	.	TRBJ1-5	few	TGTGCCAGCAGCTTGTTAGCAGGTCCTAGCAATCAGCCCCAGCATTTT	CASSLLAGPSNQPQHF
TRBV5-5	.	TRBJ2-7	.	TGTGCCAGCAGCTTGGCACAGGGCTCCTACGAGCAGTACTTC	CASSLAQGSYEQYF
TRBV18	.	TRBJ2-7	.	TGTGCCAGCTCACAAGGCTTGATTTACGAGCAGTACTTC	CASSQGLIYEQYF
TRBV4-1	TRBD1	TRBJ1-6	.	TGCGCCAGCAGCCCGACAGGGGTAAATTCACCCCTCCACTTT	CASSPTGVNSPLHF
TRBV7-3	.	TRBJ2-5	.	TGTGCCAGCAGCCTCCGACAGGGAGGGAAGGAGACCCAGTACTTC	CASSLRQGGKETQYF
TRBV28	TRBD1	TRBJ1-2	.	TGTGCCAGCGTTAGACAGGGGCCCTATGGCTACACCTTC	CASVRQGPYGYTF
TRBV2	TRBD2	TRBJ2-7	.	TGTGCCAGCAGTGAATCGGCTAGCGGGGGGGACGAGCAGTACTTC	CASSESASGGDEQYF
TRBV25-1	.	TRBJ2-1	.	TGTGCCAGCAGGGCAACTAGCGTAGGGGGCTACAATGAGCAGTTCTTC	CASRATSVGGYNEQFF
TRBV7-9	.	TRBJ2-7	.	TGTGCCAGCAGCTTAGCAGGCGGGACCGAGCAGTACTTC	CASSLAGGTEQYF
TRBV5-6	.	TRBJ2-7	.	TGTGCCTGTGTAGGCCGAAACTCCTACGAGCAGTACTTC	CACVGRNSYEQYF
TRBV6-6	.	TRBJ1-1	.	TGTGCCAGCAGTTCTCAAATCGGGGCGATGAACACTGAAGCTTTCTTT	CASSSQIGAMNTEAFF
TRBV7-5	.	TRBJ2-7	.	TGTGCCAGAAGCTCTACCCCGACAGGGACCTACTACGAGCAGTACTTC	CARSSTPTGTYYEQYF
TRBV2	.	TRBJ2-2	.	TGTGCCAGCAGCGAACAGGGGAACACCGGGGAGCTGTTTTTT	CASSEQGNTGELFF
TRBV10-1	TRBD1	TRBJ2-3	.	TGCGCCAGCAGTGGGTCATGGGCAGGGGGCGATGATACGCAGTATTTT	CASSGSWAGGDDTQYF
TRBV5-4	.	TRBJ1-1	once	TGTGCCAGCAGCTTGGAGGAGGGTTTGAAGGCTTTCTTT	CASSLEEGLKAFF
TRBV30	.	TRBJ2-4	.	TGTGCCTGCAGAGAATTGGGTGTTGACATTCAGTACTTC	CACRELGVDIQYF
TRBV11-2	TRBD2	TRBJ2-5	.	TGTGCCAGCAGCTTAGCAAGTGGGACTAGCGGGAGCCCAGAGACCCAGTACTTC	CASSLASGTSGSPETQYF
TRBV2	TRBD2	TRBJ2-1	.	TGTGCCAGCAGCGCCCCGGGACTAGCGGCCTACAATGAGCAGTTCTTC	CASSAPGLAAYNEQFF
TRBV19	.	TRBJ1-4	.	TGTGCCAGTAGTATCGTTGTCACCGGTGTGATGAAAAAACTGTTTTTT	CASSIVVTGVMKKLFF
TRBV5-1	TRBD2	TRBJ2-1	.	TGCGCCAGCAGCTTGTCCCCGCTGGGGGGGACCGACAATGAGCAGTTCTTC	CASSLSPLGGTDNEQFF
TRBV11-2	.	TRBJ2-5	.	TGTGCCAGCAGCGGAAGGGTATCACAGTACTTC	CASSGRVSQYF
TRBV2	TRBD2	TRBJ2-1	.	TGTGCCAGCTCTGGGAGCGGGGGCCTCAATGAGCAGTTCTTC	CASSGSGGLNEQFF
TRBV2	.	TRBJ1-5	.	TGTGCCAGCAGTGGGGCGTCAACCAATCAGCCCCAGCATTTT	CASSGASTNQPQHF
TRBV28	.	TRBJ1-1	.	TGTGCCAGCAGTTCAAGGACTGAAGCTTTCTTT	CASSSRTEAFF
TRBV9	TRBD2	TRBJ2-1	.	TGTGCCAGCAGCGGGGGACTAGCAGAAGCTGTGCAGTTCTTC	CASSGGLAEAVQFF
TRBV6-9	.	TRBJ2-1	.	TGTGCCAGCGATCCGGCTGGACATGAGCAGTTCTTC	CASDPAGHEQFF
TRBV6-1	.	TRBJ1-5	.	TGTGCCAGCAGTGAAGGGCATTCGAAGTATCAGCCCCAGCATTTT	CASSEGHSKYQPQHF